This T cell receptor (beta chain) appears in the sequencing data of a study of response to subunit inactivated influenza vaccine. General observations from the study: Seasonal influenza vaccination, on each occasion, was suggested by the authors to recruit few new T cells.

This clonotype was observed once. As yet, its antigen is unknown. A single record per CDR3 protein comes from TCRdb applying MiXCR to the RT-PCR reads. The profile shows approximately 310,000 distinct CDR3 sequences, 20% to 25% of them singletons. CDR3 length: 12 residues. Trimming took off 4 bases at V and 9 bases at J, with 12 bases between the two ends. CDR1 SGHTA and CDR2 FQGNSA come from the germline V gene. The sequencing here drew on PBMCs from blood, taken approximately 20 months after vaccination. The TCR sequence derives from a man aged 45-69 years who received an inactivated influenza vaccine. V usage is TRBV7-2 and J usage is TRBJ2-5; TRBD2 is a possible D gene (5 bases). CDR3 loop: CASSSPMRAQYF. The CDR3 DNA follows: TGTGCCAGCAGCTCGCCGATGAGGGCCCAGTACTTC.